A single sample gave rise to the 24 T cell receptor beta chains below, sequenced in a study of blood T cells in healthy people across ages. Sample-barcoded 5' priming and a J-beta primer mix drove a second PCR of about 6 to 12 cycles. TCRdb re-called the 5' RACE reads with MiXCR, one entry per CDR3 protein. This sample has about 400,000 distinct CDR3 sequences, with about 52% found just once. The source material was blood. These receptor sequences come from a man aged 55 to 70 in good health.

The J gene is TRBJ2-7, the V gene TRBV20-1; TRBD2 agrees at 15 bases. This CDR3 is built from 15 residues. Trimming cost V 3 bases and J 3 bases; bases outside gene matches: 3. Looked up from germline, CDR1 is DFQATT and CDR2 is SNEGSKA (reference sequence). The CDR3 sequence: CSARGTSGGSYEQYF. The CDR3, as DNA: TGCAGTGCTAGGGGGACTAGCGGGGGGAGCTACGAGCAGTACTTC.

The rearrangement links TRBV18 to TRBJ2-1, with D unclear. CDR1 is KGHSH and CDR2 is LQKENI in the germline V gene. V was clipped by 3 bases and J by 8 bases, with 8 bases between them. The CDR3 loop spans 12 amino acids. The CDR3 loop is CASSPSGDEQFF. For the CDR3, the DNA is TGTGCCAGCTCACCTAGTGGCGATGAGCAGTTCTTC.

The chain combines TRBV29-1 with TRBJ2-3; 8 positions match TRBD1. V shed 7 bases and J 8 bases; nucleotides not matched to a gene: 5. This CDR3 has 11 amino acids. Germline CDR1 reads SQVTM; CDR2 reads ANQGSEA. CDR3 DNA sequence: TGCAGCGCAGGGGGCCAGGGTACGCAGTATTTT. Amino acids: CSAGGQGTQYF.

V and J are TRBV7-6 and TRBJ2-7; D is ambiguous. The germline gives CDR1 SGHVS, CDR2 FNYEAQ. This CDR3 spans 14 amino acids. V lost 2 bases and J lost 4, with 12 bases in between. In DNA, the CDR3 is TGTGCCAGCAGCTTATCACGGTTAGAATACGAGCAGTACTTC. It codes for CASSLSRLEYEQYF.

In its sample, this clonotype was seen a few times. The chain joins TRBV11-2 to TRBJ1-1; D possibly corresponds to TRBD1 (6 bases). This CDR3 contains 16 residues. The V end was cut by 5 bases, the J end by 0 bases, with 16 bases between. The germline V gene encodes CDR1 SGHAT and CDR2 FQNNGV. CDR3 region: CASSRNRALMNTEAFF. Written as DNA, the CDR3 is TGTGCCAGCAGCCGGAACAGGGCTCTGATGAACACTGAAGCTTTCTTT. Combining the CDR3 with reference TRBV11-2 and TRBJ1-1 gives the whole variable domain EAGVAQSPRYKIIEKRQSVAFWCNPISGHATLYWYQQILGQGPKLLIQFQNNGVVDDSQLPKDRFSAERLKGVDSTLKIQPAKLEDSAVYLCASSRNRALMNTEAFFGQGTRLTVV.

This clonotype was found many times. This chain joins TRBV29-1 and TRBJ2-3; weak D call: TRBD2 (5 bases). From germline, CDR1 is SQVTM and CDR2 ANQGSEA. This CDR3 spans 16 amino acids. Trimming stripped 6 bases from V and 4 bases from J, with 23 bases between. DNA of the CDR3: TGCAGCGTCAAAGACCGACTTCTTGGCGGGTCAGATACGCAGTATTTT. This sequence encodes CSVKDRLLGGSDTQYF.

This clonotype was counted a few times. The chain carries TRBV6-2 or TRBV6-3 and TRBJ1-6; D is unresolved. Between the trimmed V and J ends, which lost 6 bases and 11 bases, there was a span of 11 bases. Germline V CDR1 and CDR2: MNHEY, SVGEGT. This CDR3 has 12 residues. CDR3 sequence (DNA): TGTGCCAGCAGGACCGGGTGGCCACCCCTCCACTTT. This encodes CASRTGWPPLHF.

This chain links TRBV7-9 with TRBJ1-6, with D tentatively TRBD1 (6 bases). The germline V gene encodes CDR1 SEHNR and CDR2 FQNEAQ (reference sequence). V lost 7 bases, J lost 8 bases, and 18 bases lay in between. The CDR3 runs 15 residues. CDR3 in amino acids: CASTLGEGVYSPLHF. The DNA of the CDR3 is TGTGCCAGCACCCTAGGGGAGGGGGTATATTCACCCCTCCACTTT.

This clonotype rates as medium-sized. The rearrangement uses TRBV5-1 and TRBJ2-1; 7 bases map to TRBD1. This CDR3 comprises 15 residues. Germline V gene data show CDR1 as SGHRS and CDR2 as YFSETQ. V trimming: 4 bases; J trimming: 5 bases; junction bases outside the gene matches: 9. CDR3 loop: CASSHGTDTHNEQFF. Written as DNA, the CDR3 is TGCGCCAGCAGCCACGGGACAGATACCCACAATGAGCAGTTCTTC.

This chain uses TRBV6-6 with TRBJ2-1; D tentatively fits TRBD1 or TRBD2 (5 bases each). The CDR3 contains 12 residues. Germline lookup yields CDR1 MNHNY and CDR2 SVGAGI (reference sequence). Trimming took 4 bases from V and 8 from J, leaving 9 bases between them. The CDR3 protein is CASSLGPYEQFF. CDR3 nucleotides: TGTGCCAGCAGTTTGGGACCTTATGAGCAGTTCTTC.

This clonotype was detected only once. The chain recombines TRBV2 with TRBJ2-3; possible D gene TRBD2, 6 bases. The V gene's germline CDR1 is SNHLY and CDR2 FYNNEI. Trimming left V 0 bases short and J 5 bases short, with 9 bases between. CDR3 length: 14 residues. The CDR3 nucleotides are TGTGCCAGCAGTGAAGCGGGAGGCGTAGATACGCAGTATTTT. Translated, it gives CASSEAGGVDTQYF.

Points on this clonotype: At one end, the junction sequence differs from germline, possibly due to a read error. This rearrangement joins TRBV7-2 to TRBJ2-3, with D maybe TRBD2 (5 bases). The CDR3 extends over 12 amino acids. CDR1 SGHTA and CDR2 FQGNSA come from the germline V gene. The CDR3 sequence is CASILATDTQYF. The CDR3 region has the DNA TGTGCCAGCATCTTAGCGACAGATACGCAGTATTTT.

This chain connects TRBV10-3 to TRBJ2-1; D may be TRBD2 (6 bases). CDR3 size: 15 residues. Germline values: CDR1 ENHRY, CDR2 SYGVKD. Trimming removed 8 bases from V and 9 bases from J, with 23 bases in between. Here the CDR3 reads CAIGRGTRQICEQFF. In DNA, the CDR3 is TGTGCCATCGGCCGCGGGACCCGCCAGATTTGTGAGCAGTTCTTC.

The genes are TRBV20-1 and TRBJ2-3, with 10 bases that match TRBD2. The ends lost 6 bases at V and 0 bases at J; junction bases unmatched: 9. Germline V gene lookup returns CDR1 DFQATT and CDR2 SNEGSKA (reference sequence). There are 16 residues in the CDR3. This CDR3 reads CSAIEVTSGSTDTQYF. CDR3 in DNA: TGCAGTGCCATAGAGGTGACTAGCGGGAGCACAGATACGCAGTATTTT.

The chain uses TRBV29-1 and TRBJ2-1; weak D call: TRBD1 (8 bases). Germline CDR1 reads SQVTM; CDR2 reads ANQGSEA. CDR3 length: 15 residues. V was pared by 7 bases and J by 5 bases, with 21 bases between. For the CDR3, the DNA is TGCAGCGGACGATTCACAGGGGGGGTTAACAATGAGCAGTTCTTC. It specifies CSGRFTGGVNNEQFF.

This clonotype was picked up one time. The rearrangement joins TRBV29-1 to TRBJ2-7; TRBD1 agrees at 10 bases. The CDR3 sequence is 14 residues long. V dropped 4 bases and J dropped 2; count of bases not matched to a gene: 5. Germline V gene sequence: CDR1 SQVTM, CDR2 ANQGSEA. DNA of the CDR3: TGCAGCGTTGGGGGACAGGGGAGTACCTACGAGCAGTACTTC. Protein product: CSVGGQGSTYEQYF.

The CDR3 sequence: CTSSLATVTDTQYF. Written as DNA, the CDR3 is TGTACCAGCAGCTTAGCGACAGTTACAGATACGCAGTATTTT. V and J are TRBV7-2 and TRBJ2-3, with a possible D match to TRBD1 (5 bases). Germline assignment: CDR1 SGHTA and CDR2 FQGNSA. Trimming took 0 bases from V and 3 from J, leaving 7 bases between them. The CDR3 runs 14 residues.

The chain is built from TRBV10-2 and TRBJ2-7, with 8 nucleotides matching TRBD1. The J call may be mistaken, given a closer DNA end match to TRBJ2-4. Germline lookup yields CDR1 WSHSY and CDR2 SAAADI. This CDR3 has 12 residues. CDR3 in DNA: TGCGCCAGCCTAGGGGACAGGAACATTCAGTACTTC. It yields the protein CASLGDRNIQYF.

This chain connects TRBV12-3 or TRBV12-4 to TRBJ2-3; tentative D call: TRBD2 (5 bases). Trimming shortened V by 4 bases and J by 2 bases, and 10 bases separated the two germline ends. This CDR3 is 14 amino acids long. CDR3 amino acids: CASSSGSITDTQYF. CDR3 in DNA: TGTGCCAGCAGTTCGGGGTCGATCACAGATACGCAGTATTTT.

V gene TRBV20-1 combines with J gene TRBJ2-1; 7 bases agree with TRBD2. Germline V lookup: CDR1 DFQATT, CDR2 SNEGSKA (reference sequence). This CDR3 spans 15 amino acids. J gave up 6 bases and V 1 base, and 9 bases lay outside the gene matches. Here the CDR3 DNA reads TGCAGTGCTAGAGTATATCCGGGGGGACGCAATGAGCAGTTCTTC. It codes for CSARVYPGGRNEQFF.

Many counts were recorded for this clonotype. CDR3 residues: CASSLSPGGSSYNEQFF. DNA for the CDR3: TGTGCCAGCAGCTTATCCCCCGGCGGGAGCTCCTACAATGAGCAGTTCTTC. The V and J genes are TRBV7-2 and TRBJ2-1; 7 bases line up with TRBD2. The V segment lost 2 bases and the J segment 0 bases; nucleotides outside the gene matches: 7. Germline V gene data show CDR1 as SGHTA and CDR2 as FQGNSA. The CDR3 totals 17 residues. The whole variable domain, filled in from reference TRBV7-2 and TRBJ2-1, reads GAGVSQSPSNKVTEKGKDVELRCDPISGHTALYWYRQSLGQGLEFLIYFQGNSAPDKSGLPSDRFSAERTGGSVSTLTIQRTQQEDSAVYLCASSLSPGGSSYNEQFFGPGTRLTVL.

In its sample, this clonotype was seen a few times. The CDR3 protein is CASSIGQGGYTF. CDR3 in DNA: TGTGCCAGCAGTATTGGACAGGGTGGCTACACCTTC. The chain couples TRBV27 to TRBJ1-2; TRBD1 matches 8 bases. The junction had 3 bases not matched to a gene; V was cut back by 5 bases and J by 7 bases. Germline loops: CDR1 MNHEY, CDR2 SMNVEV (reference sequence). The CDR3 has 12 amino acids.

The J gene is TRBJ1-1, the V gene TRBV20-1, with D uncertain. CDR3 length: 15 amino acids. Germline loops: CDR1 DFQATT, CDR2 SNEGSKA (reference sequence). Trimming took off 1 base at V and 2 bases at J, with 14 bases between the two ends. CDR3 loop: CSARAPGVRNTEAFF. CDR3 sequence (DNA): TGCAGTGCTAGAGCTCCCGGGGTCCGCAACACTGAAGCTTTCTTT.

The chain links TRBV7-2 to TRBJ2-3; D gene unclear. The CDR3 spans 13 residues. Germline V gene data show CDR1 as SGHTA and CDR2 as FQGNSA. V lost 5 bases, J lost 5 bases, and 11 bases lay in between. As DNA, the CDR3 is TGTGCCAGCAGCGGAGCGTACGGAGATACGCAGTATTTT. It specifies CASSGAYGDTQYF.